The rows below give T cell receptor beta chains drawn from one sample of a study of cytomegalovirus exposure and HLA in healthy donors. Sequenced by immunoSEQ multiplex PCR; TCRdb stores in-frame clones only, minus some. The sample lists over 75,000 clones, roughly 93% occurring once. The material sequenced was PBMCs. Source of these receptors: a man younger than 45 in good health and CMV-seronegative. Each CDR3 is given with its conserved first and last residue. A D gene is named only where the DNA matches it firmly.

j_call v_call d_call cdr3_aa cdr3_nt
TRBJ1-4 TRBV2 TRBD1 CASSRQGASEKLFF TGTGCCAGCAGCAGACAGGGGGCAAGTGAAAAACTGTTTTTT
TRBJ1-1 TRBV25-1 TRBD1 CASSGGRGTLAGAFF TGTGCCAGCAGTGGCGGCAGGGGGACACTGGCTGGAGCTTTCTTT
TRBJ1-1 TRBV7-2 - CASSLERGNTEAFF TGTGCCAGCAGCTTAGAAAGGGGGAACACTGAAGCTTTCTTT
TRBJ2-7 TRBV18 - CASSPAGSYEQYF TGTGCCAGCTCACCGGCGGGTTCCTACGAGCAGTACTTC
TRBJ1-5 TRBV18 - CASSPWDPGDGTPQHF TGTGCCAGCTCACCATGGGATCCAGGGGATGGAACGCCCCAGCATTTT
TRBJ2-7 TRBV6-5 - CASRHYEQYF TGTGCCAGCAGACACTACGAGCAGTACTTC
TRBJ1-5 TRBV6-6 - CASSYSTGLSNQPQHF TGTGCCAGCAGTTACTCTACGGGGTTGAGCAATCAGCCCCAGCATTTT
TRBJ2-3 TRBV19 - CASSLMGGVTRDTQYF TGTGCCAGTAGTTTAATGGGGGGAGTGACTAGGGATACGCAGTATTTT
TRBJ2-2 TRBV6-4 - CASSVSQTGELFF TGTGCCAGCAGTGTATCCCAGACCGGGGAGCTGTTTTTT
TRBJ2-2 TRBV11-2 - CASSLGRGTGELFF TGTGCCAGCAGCTTAGGAAGAGGTACCGGGGAGCTGTTTTTT
TRBJ2-4 TRBV5-1 - CASSLALGEANIQYF TGCGCCAGCAGCTTGGCATTGGGGGAGGCAAACATTCAGTACTTC
TRBJ2-1 TRBV10-1 - CASSEGIDEQFF TGCGCCAGCAGTGAGGGCATCGATGAGCAGTTCTTC